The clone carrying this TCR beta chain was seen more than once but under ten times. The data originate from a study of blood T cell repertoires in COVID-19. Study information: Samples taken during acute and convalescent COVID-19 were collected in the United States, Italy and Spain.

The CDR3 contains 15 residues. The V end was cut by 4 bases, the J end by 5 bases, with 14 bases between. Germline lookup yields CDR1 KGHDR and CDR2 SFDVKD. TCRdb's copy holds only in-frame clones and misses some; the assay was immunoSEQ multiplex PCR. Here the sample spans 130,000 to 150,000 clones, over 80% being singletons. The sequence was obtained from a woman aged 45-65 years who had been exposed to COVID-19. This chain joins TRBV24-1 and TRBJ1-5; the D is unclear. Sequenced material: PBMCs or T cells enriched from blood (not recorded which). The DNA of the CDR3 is TGTGCCACCAGTGACAAGACCACTAATCATCAGCCCCAGCATTTT. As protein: CATSDKTTNHQPQHF.